This T cell receptor (beta chain) was captured in a study of lymphopenia after photon versus proton radiotherapy. General study points: A bigger post-nadir fall in TCR diversity correlated inversely with survival time in deceased patients. After lymphocyte nadir, photon-treated repertoires showed oligoclonal expansion, especially CD8+ Temra.

The assay was immunoSEQ multiplex PCR, and TCRdb's table has in-frame clones only and misses some. Of 6,500 to 8,500 clones in the sample, around 92% were seen once. Note on this clone: Its antigen is not identified.

This receptor was taken from a woman aged 50 to 65 with cholangiocarcinoma. Source: peripheral blood, taken from a patient treated with photon-based radiotherapy.

Written as DNA, the CDR3 is TGTGCCAGCAGAGTCACAGACACCGGGGAGCTGTTTTTT. Protein product: CASRVTDTGELFF. The chain couples TRBV2 to TRBJ2-2; D gene uncertain. The CDR3 totals 13 residues. Germline CDR1 SNHLY, CDR2 FYNNEI. V gave up 6 bases and J gave up 3 bases, with 8 bases separating them.